The 28 T cell receptor beta chains presented below share a single source sample, sequenced in a study of blood T cells in healthy people across ages. Alongside a J-beta primer mix, a sample-barcoded 5' primer served in a second PCR lasting roughly 6 to 12 cycles. TCRdb redid the calling of the 5' RACE reads with MiXCR, one entry per CDR3 protein. The table shows about 1.8 million distinct CDR3 sequences, with roughly 50% occurring only once. The sequencing sample was made of blood. These TCRs come from a woman aged 40 to 55 in good health.

The rearrangement links TRBV12-3 or TRBV12-4 to TRBJ2-7; D is uncertain. The tail of the sequence fits TRBJ2-5 better, so the J call may be wrong. This CDR3 is built from 14 residues. CDR3 nucleotide sequence: TGTGCCAGCAGTGTCGGCACCCAGGCGTGGACCCAGTACTTC. Amino acids: CASSVGTQAWTQYF.

This clonotype has a handful of counts. The chain is built from TRBV7-2 and TRBJ1-2; 8 nucleotides align to TRBD1. Germline assignment: CDR1 SGHTA and CDR2 FQGNSA. The ends lost 3 bases at V and 7 bases at J; junction bases unmatched: 13. This CDR3 region has 16 residues. This chain's CDR3 is CASSLGLGQGGPGYTF. CDR3 DNA sequence: TGTGCCAGCAGCTTGGGTCTCGGACAGGGAGGTCCTGGCTACACCTTC.

V and J are TRBV4-2 and TRBJ1-2; 9 nucleotides line up with TRBD1. Germline-derived CDR1 and CDR2 are LGHNA and YNFKEQ. The V and J ends lost 3 bases and 3 bases, in that order; junction bases with no gene match: 8. This CDR3 comprises 16 residues. The CDR3, as DNA: TGTGCCAGCAGCCAGGAATACCGACAGGGGGACTATGGCTACACCTTC. It is translated as CASSQEYRQGDYGYTF.

The chain carries TRBV7-2 and TRBJ2-2; a possible D gene is TRBD1 (6 bases). The CDR3 runs 13 residues. The ends were cut back, 5 bases at V and 7 bases at J, with 11 bases in the middle. In germline, CDR1 is SGHTA, CDR2 FQGNSA. The CDR3 spells CASSPGVDGELFF. In DNA, the CDR3 is TGTGCCAGCAGCCCAGGGGTCGACGGGGAGCTGTTTTTT.

This clonotype appeared a few times. This chain connects TRBV20-1 to TRBJ2-3; D is unclear. Trimming cost V 5 bases and J 3 bases, with 15 bases left between them. Germline V lookup: CDR1 DFQATT, CDR2 SNEGSKA (reference sequence). The CDR3 consists of 14 residues. For the CDR3, the DNA is TGCAGTGCTCCCCCCAGTGCTATTACAGATACGCAGTATTTT. Protein: CSAPPSAITDTQYF.

The chain is built from TRBV20-1 and TRBJ1-2, with 7 bases matching TRBD1. With V trimmed by 1 base and J by 5 bases, 7 bases remained unmatched. The CDR3 runs to 14 residues. CDR1 is DFQATT and CDR2 is SNEGSKA in the germline V gene (reference sequence). CDR3 region: CSARGKTGTYGYTF. CDR3 DNA sequence: TGCAGTGCTAGAGGCAAGACAGGGACTTATGGCTACACCTTC.

V gene TRBV29-1 combines with J gene TRBJ2-3; either TRBD1 or TRBD2 may supply D (5 bases each). Germline lookup yields CDR1 SQVTM and CDR2 ANQGSEA. The CDR3 has 14 amino acids. V lost 2 bases and J lost 3, with 12 bases in between. The CDR3 spells CSVERGAGTDTQYF. The CDR3 DNA reads TGCAGCGTTGAAAGAGGGGCAGGGACAGATACGCAGTATTTT.

The rearrangement links TRBV28 to TRBJ2-7; 9 nucleotides match TRBD1. V dropped 5 bases and J dropped 2; count of bases not matched to a gene: 13. The CDR3 covers 17 residues. Germline loops: CDR1 MDHEN, CDR2 SYDVKM. The CDR3 here is CASSDLRAQGAPYEQYF. In DNA, the CDR3 is TGTGCCAGCAGTGACCTCAGAGCACAGGGGGCTCCCTACGAGCAGTACTTC.

This clonotype has just a few counts. This chain joins TRBV6-5 and TRBJ2-5, with D hard to call. CDR3 length equals 14 residues. Germline V gene sequence: CDR1 MNHEY, CDR2 SVGAGI. V gave up 0 bases and J gave up 5 bases, with 10 bases separating them. The CDR3 protein is CASSYSIGVETQYF. The CDR3, as DNA: TGTGCCAGCAGTTACTCGATCGGTGTGGAGACCCAGTACTTC.

V usage is TRBV5-1 and J usage is TRBJ2-5; TRBD1 matches at 8 bases. The DNA end favors TRBJ2-7, so the J call may be wrong. The CDR3 consists of 15 residues. Germline CDR1 SGHRS, CDR2 YFSETQ. CDR3 in DNA: TGCGCCAGCAGCATCTTTTGGACAGGGTCCTACGAGCAGTACTTC. Translated, it gives CASSIFWTGSYEQYF.

CDR3: CSVVRDPTSGEKLFF. CDR3 nucleotides: TGCAGCGTTGTCCGGGACCCGACGTCGGGGGAAAAACTGTTTTTT. The genes are TRBV29-1 and TRBJ1-4, with a weak D call TRBD1 (5 bases). The V end was cut by 4 bases, the J end by 8 bases, with 20 bases between. CDR1 is SQVTM and CDR2 is ANQGSEA in the germline V gene. CDR3 length: 15 amino acids.

V gene TRBV2 combines with J gene TRBJ1-5; D is perhaps TRBD1 (6 bases). V was shortened by 4 bases and J by 5 bases, with 18 bases between the two germline ends. Germline assignment: CDR1 SNHLY and CDR2 FYNNEI. CDR3 size: 16 residues. The CDR3 coding sequence is TGTGCCAGCAGTGGCATAAGGGGGGAAGGGTATCAGCCCCAGCATTTT. Its protein product is CASSGIRGEGYQPQHF.

The genes are TRBV9 and TRBJ2-4, with a possible D match to TRBD2 (7 bases). The J call may be wrong; the DNA end is better matched by TRBJ2-7. The CDR3 contains 15 residues. The germline V gene has CDR1 SGDLS and CDR2 YYNGEE. The CDR3 sequence is CASSAVGGGPDEQYF. The CDR3, as DNA: TGTGCCAGCAGCGCCGTAGGGGGGGGTCCCGACGAGCAGTACTTC.

The chain carries TRBV7-2 and TRBJ2-1, with D uncertain. The CDR3 has 16 amino acids. From germline, CDR1 is SGHTA and CDR2 FQGNSA. Between the trimmed V and J ends, which lost 5 bases and 4 bases, there was a span of 18 bases. CDR3 sequence (DNA): TGTGCCAGCAGCCAGCAACAAGGGATGGGGTACAATGAGCAGTTCTTC. This codes for CASSQQQGMGYNEQFF. Together with reference TRBV7-2 and TRBJ2-1, the CDR3 gives the full variable domain: GAGVSQSPSNKVTEKGKDVELRCDPISGHTALYWYRQSLGQGLEFLIYFQGNSAPDKSGLPSDRFSAERTGGSVSTLTIQRTQQEDSAVYLCASSQQQGMGYNEQFFGPGTRLTVL.

The chain links TRBV12-3 or TRBV12-4 to TRBJ1-2, with a tentative D call TRBD1 (6 bases). This CDR3 is 14 amino acids long. V was trimmed by 3 bases and J by 8 bases, leaving 16 bases between them. CDR3: CASSLGSGVGGYTF. The CDR3, as DNA: TGTGCCAGCAGTTTGGGTTCAGGGGTAGGCGGCTACACCTTC.

In this sample, this clonotype turned up a few times. V and J are TRBV5-1 and TRBJ2-7; 7 nucleotides agree with TRBD1. This CDR3 is 14 amino acids long. Germline CDR1 reads SGHRS; CDR2 reads YFSETQ. V was clipped by 4 bases and J by 2 bases; unmatched bases: 6. CDR3 residues: CASSPTGDTYEQYF. CDR3 nucleotide sequence: TGCGCCAGCAGCCCCACAGGGGACACCTACGAGCAGTACTTC.

This clonotype has only a few counts. V usage is TRBV6-5 and J usage is TRBJ1-2, with 10 positions matching TRBD1. CDR1 is MNHEY, CDR2 SVGAGI, per germline. V was pared by 6 bases and J by 7 bases, with 11 bases of the junction left unmatched. The CDR3 is 15 residues long. Written as DNA, the CDR3 is TGTGCCAGCAGACGGACAGGGGGAAGGGGTGCTGGCTACACCTTC. Amino acids: CASRRTGGRGAGYTF.

A few counts support this clonotype. The rearrangement joins TRBV29-1 to TRBJ2-3; tentatively, D is TRBD1 (5 bases). CDR1 is SQVTM and CDR2 is ANQGSEA in the germline V gene. V dropped 1 base and J dropped 6 bases, with 20 bases sitting between them. The CDR3 has 16 residues. In nucleotides, the CDR3 is TGCAGCGTTGAAGTCTGGGCAGGGATCGTATCGGATACGCAGTATTTT. Protein product: CSVEVWAGIVSDTQYF.

The CDR3 loop reads CSVRTGRDHGQYF. Here the CDR3 DNA reads TGCAGCGTGCGAACCGGGAGGGATCACGGGCAGTACTTC. The chain has TRBV29-1 and TRBJ2-7, with 8 bases matching TRBD2. The CDR3 consists of 13 residues. CDR1 and CDR2 from the germline V gene are SQVTM and ANQGSEA. V shed 6 bases, J shed 9 bases, and the junction held 13 bases outside the gene matches.

V and J are TRBV2 and TRBJ2-1; D is perhaps TRBD2 (7 bases). This CDR3 spans 16 amino acids. Trimming took off 6 bases at V and 7 bases at J, with 22 bases between the two ends. Germline V CDR1 and CDR2: SNHLY, FYNNEI. The CDR3 protein is CASRRGGRGRLNEQFF. For the CDR3, the DNA is TGTGCCAGCAGGAGGGGGGGACGAGGGCGATTGAATGAGCAGTTCTTC.

This chain uses TRBV28 with TRBJ1-2, with D perhaps TRBD1 (5 bases). With 6 bases removed from V and 4 bases from J, the gap between germline ends came to 18 bases. The CDR3 totals 15 residues. Per the germline V gene, CDR1 is MDHEN and CDR2 is SYDVKM. DNA of the CDR3: TGTGCCAGCAGCCCCGGGGGAACTGGCAGCTATGGCTACACCTTC. This sequence encodes CASSPGGTGSYGYTF.

The chain is built from TRBV19 and TRBJ2-3, with 7 bases lining up with TRBD2. There are 14 residues in the CDR3. Trimming took 9 bases from V and 6 from J; bases not matched to a gene: 12. CDR1 LNHDA and CDR2 SQIVND come from the germline V gene (reference sequence). Here the CDR3 reads CASKRLAGTDTQYF. CDR3 DNA: TGTGCCAGCAAACGACTAGCAGGGACGGATACGCAGTATTTT.

V is TRBV7-2 and J is TRBJ2-7; unclear D gene. There are 13 residues in the CDR3. Trimming removed 5 bases from V and 10 bases from J, with 18 bases in between. Germline CDR1 and CDR2: SGHTA and FQGNSA. The CDR3 region is CASSAGLIEAQYF. Written as DNA, the CDR3 is TGTGCCAGCAGCGCCGGGCTTATCGAGGCCCAGTACTTC.

The rearrangement joins TRBV6-5 to TRBJ1-2, with 9 bases matching TRBD1. From germline, CDR1 is MNHEY and CDR2 SVGAGI. J lost 7 bases, V lost 6 bases, and 24 bases had no gene match. The CDR3 covers 19 residues. CDR3 sequence: CASSSRRSRDRALGGGYTF. CDR3 DNA sequence: TGTGCCAGCAGCTCTCGGAGGTCCCGGGACAGGGCTTTGGGTGGTGGCTACACCTTC.

This clonotype was picked up one time. The chain combines TRBV5-1 with TRBJ2-5; no definite D call. The CDR3 is 12 residues long. Trimming took off 2 bases at V and 4 bases at J, with 6 bases between the two ends. Germline assignment: CDR1 SGHRS and CDR2 YFSETQ. CDR3 bases: TGCGCCAGCAGCTTCCGCCCAGAGACCCAGTACTTC. Translating it yields CASSFRPETQYF.

A note on this clonotype: Its ends do not fully match the called genes, so a read error is possible. The chain has TRBV18 and TRBJ2-4; a weak D match, TRBD1 (5 bases). This CDR3 contains 14 residues. Germline CDR1 reads KGHSH; CDR2 reads LQKENI. The CDR3 here is CAGSTQAQSRVQYF. The CDR3 DNA follows: TGTGCCGGCTCAACACAGGCCCAAAGTAGGGTTCAGTACTTC.

The chain combines TRBV20-1 with TRBJ2-7; D is ambiguous. Germline CDR1 reads DFQATT; CDR2 reads SNEGSKA (reference sequence). This CDR3 spans 16 amino acids. V gave up 1 base and J gave up 0 bases, with 16 bases separating them. The CDR3 loop is CSARGSRYEGSYEQYF. The CDR3 DNA reads TGCAGTGCTAGAGGTTCCAGGTACGAAGGCTCCTACGAGCAGTACTTC.

The CDR3 DNA reads TGCGCCAGCAGCTTGCCAGGGGATAGTTCCTACAATGAGCAGTTCTTC. This sequence encodes CASSLPGDSSYNEQFF. This sequence joins TRBV5-1 and TRBJ2-1; D is perhaps TRBD1 (6 bases). Germline values: CDR1 SGHRS, CDR2 YFSETQ. The V and J ends lost 1 base and 1 base respectively, with 12 bases between them. The CDR3 runs to 16 residues. The complete variable domain, with remaining parts taken from reference TRBV5-1 and TRBJ2-1, reads KAGVTQTPRYLIKTRGQQVTLSCSPISGHRSVSWYQQTPGQGLQFLFEYFSETQRNKGNFPGRFSGRQFSNSRSEMNVSTLELGDSALYLCASSLPGDSSYNEQFFGPGTRLTVL.